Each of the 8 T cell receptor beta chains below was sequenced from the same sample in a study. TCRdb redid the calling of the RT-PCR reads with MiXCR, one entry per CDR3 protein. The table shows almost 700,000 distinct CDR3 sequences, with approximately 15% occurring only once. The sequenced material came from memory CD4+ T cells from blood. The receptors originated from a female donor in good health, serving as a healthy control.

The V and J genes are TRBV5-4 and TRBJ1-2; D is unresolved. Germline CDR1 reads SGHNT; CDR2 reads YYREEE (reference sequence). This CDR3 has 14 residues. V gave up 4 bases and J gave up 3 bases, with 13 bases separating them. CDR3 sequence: CASSANRGDYGYTF. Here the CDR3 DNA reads TGTGCCAGCAGCGCGAATCGGGGAGACTATGGCTACACCTTC.

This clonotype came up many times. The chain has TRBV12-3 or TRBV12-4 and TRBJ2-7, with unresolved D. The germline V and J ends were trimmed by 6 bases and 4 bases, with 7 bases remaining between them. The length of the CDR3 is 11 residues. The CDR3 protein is CASSRVYEQYF. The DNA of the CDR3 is TGTGCCAGCAGCCGCGTGTACGAGCAGTACTTC.

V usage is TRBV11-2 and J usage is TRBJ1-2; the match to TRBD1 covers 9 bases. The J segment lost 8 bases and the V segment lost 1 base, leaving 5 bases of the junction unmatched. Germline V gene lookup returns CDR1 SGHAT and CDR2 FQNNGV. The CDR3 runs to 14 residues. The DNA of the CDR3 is TGTGCCAGCAGCTTAGCTGGGACAGGGAGCGGCTACACCTTC. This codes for CASSLAGTGSGYTF.

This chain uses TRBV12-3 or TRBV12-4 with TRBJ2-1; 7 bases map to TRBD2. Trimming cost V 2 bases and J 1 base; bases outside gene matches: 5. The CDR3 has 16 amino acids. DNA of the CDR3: TGTGCCAGCAGTTTATTCGGGACTATTTCCTACAATGAGCAGTTCTTC. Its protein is CASSLFGTISYNEQFF.

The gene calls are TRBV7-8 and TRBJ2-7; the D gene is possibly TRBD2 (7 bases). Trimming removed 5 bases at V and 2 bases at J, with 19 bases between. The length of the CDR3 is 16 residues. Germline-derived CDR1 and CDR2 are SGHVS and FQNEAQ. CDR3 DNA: TGTGCCAGCAGCCTCGGGGGGCGGACAGATCCCTACGAGCAGTACTTC. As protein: CASSLGGRTDPYEQYF.

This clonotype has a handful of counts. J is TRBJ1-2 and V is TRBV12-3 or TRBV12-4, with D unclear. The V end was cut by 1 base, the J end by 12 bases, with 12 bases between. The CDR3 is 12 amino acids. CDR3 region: CASSLDLGSHTF. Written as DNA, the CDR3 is TGTGCCAGCAGTTTAGATTTGGGATCCCACACCTTC.

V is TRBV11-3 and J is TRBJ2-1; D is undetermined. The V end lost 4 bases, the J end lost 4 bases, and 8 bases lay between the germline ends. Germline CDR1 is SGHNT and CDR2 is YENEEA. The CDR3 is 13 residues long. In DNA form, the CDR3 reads TGTGCCAGCAGCTCCTCTACATACAATGAGCAGTTCTTC. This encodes CASSSSTYNEQFF.

Here the CDR3 reads CASSPRGGGGEKLFF. The CDR3 nucleotides read TGCGCCAGCAGTCCTCGGGGGGGGGGAGGTGAAAAACTGTTTTTT. V and J are TRBV4-3 and TRBJ1-4; the D gene is possibly TRBD1 (5 bases). CDR3 length equals 15 residues. Germline V CDR1 and CDR2: LGHNA, YSLEER. The V gene lost 6 bases and the J gene lost 7 bases, with 18 bases spanning the gap.